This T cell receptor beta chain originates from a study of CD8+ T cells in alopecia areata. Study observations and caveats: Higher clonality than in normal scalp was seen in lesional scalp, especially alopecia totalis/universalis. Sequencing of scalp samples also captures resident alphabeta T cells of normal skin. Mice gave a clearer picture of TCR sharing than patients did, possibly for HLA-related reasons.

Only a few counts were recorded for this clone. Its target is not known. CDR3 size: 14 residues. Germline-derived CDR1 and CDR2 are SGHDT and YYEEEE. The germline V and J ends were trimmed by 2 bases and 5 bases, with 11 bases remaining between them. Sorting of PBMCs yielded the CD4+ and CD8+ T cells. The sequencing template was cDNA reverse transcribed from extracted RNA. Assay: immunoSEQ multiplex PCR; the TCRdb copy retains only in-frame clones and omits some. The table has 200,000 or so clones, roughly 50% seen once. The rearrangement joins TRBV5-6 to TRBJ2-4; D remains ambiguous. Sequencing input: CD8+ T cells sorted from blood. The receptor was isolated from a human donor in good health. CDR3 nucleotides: TGTGCCAGCAGCTTATGGACCGAAGAAAACATTCAGTACTTC. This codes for CASSLWTEENIQYF. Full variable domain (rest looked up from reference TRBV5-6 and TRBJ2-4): DAGVTQSPTHLIKTRGQQVTLRCSPKSGHDTVSWYQQALGQGPQFIFQYYEEEERQRGNFPDRFSGHQFPNYSSELNVNALLLGDSALYLCASSLWTEENIQYFGAGTRLSVL.